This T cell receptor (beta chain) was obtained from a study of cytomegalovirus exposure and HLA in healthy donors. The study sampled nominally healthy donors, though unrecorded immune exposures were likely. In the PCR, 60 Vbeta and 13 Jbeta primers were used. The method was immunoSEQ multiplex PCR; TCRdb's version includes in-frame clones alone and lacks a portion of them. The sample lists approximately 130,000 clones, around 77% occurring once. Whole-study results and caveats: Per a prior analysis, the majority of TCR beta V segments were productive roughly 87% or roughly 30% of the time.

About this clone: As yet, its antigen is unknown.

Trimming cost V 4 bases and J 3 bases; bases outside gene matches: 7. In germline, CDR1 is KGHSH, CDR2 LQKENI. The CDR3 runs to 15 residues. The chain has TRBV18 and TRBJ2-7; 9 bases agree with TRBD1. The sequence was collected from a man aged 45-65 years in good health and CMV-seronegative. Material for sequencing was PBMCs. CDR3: CASSRSGQGFYEQYF. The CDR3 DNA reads TGTGCCAGCTCACGGAGCGGACAGGGGTTCTACGAGCAGTACTTC.